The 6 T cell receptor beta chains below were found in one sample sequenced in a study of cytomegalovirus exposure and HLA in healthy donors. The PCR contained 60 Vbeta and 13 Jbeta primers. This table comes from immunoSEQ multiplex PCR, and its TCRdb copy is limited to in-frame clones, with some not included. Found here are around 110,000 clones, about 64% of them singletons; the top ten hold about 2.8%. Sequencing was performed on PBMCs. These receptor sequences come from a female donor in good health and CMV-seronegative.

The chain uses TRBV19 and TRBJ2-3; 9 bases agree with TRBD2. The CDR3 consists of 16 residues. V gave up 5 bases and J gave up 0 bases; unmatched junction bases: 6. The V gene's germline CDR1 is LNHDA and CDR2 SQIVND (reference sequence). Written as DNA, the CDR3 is TGTGCCAGTAGTGCCCCGACTAGCGGAAGCACAGATACGCAGTATTTT. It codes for CASSAPTSGSTDTQYF.

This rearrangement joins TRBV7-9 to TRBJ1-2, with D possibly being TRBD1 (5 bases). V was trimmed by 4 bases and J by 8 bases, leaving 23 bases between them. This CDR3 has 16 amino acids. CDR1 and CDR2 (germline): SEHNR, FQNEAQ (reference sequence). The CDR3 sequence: CASSSGTLNRGSGYTF. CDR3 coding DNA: TGTGCCAGCAGCTCCGGGACTCTCAACCGGGGATCGGGCTACACCTTC. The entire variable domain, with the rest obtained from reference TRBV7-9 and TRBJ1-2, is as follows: DTGVSQNPRHKITKRGQNVTFRCDPISEHNRLYWYRQTLGQGPEFLTYFQNEAQLEKSRLLSDRFSAERPKGSFSTLEIQRTEQGDSAMYLCASSSGTLNRGSGYTFGSGTRLTVV.

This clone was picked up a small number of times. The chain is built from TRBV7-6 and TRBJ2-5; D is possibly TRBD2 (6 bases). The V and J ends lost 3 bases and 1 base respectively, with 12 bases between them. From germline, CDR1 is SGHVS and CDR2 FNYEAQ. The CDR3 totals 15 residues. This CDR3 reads CASSLGGLSQETQYF. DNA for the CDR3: TGTGCCAGCAGCTTGGGAGGCCTATCCCAAGAGACCCAGTACTTC. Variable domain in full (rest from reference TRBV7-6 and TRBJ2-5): GAGVSQSPRYKVTKRGQDVALRCDPISGHVSLYWYRQALGQGPEFLTYFNYEAQQDKSGLPNDRFSAERPEGSISTLTIQRTEQRDSAMYRCASSLGGLSQETQYFGPGTRLLVL.

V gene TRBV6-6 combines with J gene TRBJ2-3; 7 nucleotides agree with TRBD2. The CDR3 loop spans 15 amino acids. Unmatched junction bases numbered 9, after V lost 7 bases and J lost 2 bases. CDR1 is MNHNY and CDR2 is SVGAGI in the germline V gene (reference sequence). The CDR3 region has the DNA TGTGCCAGCATGGAGCTAGCGGAGATCACAGATACGCAGTATTTT. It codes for CASMELAEITDTQYF.

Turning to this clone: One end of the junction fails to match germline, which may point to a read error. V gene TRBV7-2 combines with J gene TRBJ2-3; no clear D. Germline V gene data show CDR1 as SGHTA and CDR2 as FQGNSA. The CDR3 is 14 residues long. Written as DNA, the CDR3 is TGTGCCAGCACCTTATCTAAACGCACAGATACGCAGTATTTT. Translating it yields CASTLSKRTDTQYF.

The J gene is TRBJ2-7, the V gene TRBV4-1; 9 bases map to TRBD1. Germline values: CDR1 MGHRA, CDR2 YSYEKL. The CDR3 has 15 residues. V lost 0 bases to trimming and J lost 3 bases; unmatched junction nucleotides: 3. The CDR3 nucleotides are TGCGCCAGCAGCCAAGATACAGGGGGCCTCTACGAGCAGTACTTC. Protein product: CASSQDTGGLYEQYF.